This entry lists 13 T cell receptor beta chains sequenced from one sample in a study of blood T cell repertoires in COVID-19 (dated by TCRdb to 2020 to 2021). Library generation was performed with the immunoSEQ multiplex PCR assay. TCRdb took over this immuneACCESS table, retaining in-frame rearrangements with V and J assigned. Such tables are incomplete; in checked studies, under half of the missing clones stem from an unresolved V gene, and the remainder is unexplained. For this sample the table gives about 50,000 clones, of which over 75% were detected only once. Of the sample, 2.6% falls within the top ten clones. The sequenced sample was peripheral blood. These receptors were collected from a woman aged 80 or over with COVID-19, enrolled during active disease.

The table lists this clone with a count of one. This chain links TRBV27 with TRBJ2-7; D possibly corresponds to TRBD2 (6 bases). V lost 0 bases and J 6 bases, leaving 15 bases between the germline ends. The CDR3 loop spans 15 amino acids. Germline V gene lookup returns CDR1 MNHEY and CDR2 SMNVEV (reference sequence). The CDR3 reads CASSLSGREPFEQYF. In nucleotides, the CDR3 is TGTGCCAGCAGTTTATCGGGTCGGGAGCCGTTCGAGCAGTACTTC.

The rearrangement joins TRBV28 to TRBJ1-2; no firm D call. Germline V gene lookup returns CDR1 MDHEN and CDR2 SYDVKM. CDR3 length: 12 amino acids. Trimming took off 5 bases at V and 4 bases at J, with 8 bases between the two ends. Here the CDR3 reads CASSELGYGYTF. The CDR3, as DNA: TGTGCCAGCAGTGAACTTGGCTATGGCTACACCTTC.

The chain is built from TRBV6-5 and TRBJ1-1; D is undetermined. This CDR3 has 11 residues. Deletions cut 7 bases from V and 1 base from J, with 4 bases between. Germline loops: CDR1 MNHEY, CDR2 SVGAGI. The CDR3 nucleotides read TGTGCCAGCAAGAGGAACACTGAAGCTTTCTTT. This encodes CASKRNTEAFF.

The gene calls are TRBV6-2 or TRBV6-3 and TRBJ2-5; the D is unclear. The CDR3 covers 13 residues. Germline V lookup: CDR1 MNHEY, CDR2 SVGEGT. V lost 2 bases and J 5 bases, leaving 9 bases between the germline ends. The CDR3 reads CASSYPARETQYF. CDR3 nucleotides: TGTGCCAGCAGTTACCCCGCTAGGGAGACCCAGTACTTC.

The genes are TRBV7-9 and TRBJ2-1, with D possibly TRBD2 on 5 matching bases. Germline V lookup: CDR1 SEHNR, CDR2 FQNEAQ (reference sequence). CDR3 length: 15 residues. Trimming removed 3 bases from V and 4 bases from J, with 13 bases in between. CDR3 coding DNA: TGTGCCAGCAGCTTCAAACTAGGTGAATACAATGAGCAGTTCTTC. The encoded protein is CASSFKLGEYNEQFF. Variable domain in full (rest from reference TRBV7-9 and TRBJ2-1): DTGVSQNPRHKITKRGQNVTFRCDPISEHNRLYWYRQTLGQGPEFLTYFQNEAQLEKSRLLSDRFSAERPKGSFSTLEIQRTEQGDSAMYLCASSFKLGEYNEQFFGPGTRLTVL.

The rearrangement links TRBV30 to TRBJ1-6, with D possibly being TRBD1 (6 bases). The CDR3 contains 14 residues. V was pared by 1 base and J by 8 bases, with 12 bases between. Germline V CDR1 and CDR2: GTSNPN, SVGIG (reference sequence). The CDR3 protein is CAWSGNRADSPLHF. As DNA, the CDR3 is TGTGCCTGGAGTGGAAACAGGGCGGATTCACCCCTCCACTTT.

This chain joins TRBV7-9 and TRBJ2-6, with TRBD1 as a possible D gene (5 bases). Germline V lookup: CDR1 SEHNR, CDR2 FQNEAQ (reference sequence). V dropped 2 bases and J dropped 5 bases, with 13 bases sitting between them. This CDR3 has 16 amino acids. The CDR3 DNA follows: TGTGCCAGCAGCTTATGGGGCGGCACTAGGGCCAACGTCCTGACTTTC. Encoded protein: CASSLWGGTRANVLTF.

The table lists this clone with a few counts. V and J are TRBV29-1 and TRBJ1-3; perhaps TRBD1 as D (5 bases). Germline values: CDR1 SQVTM, CDR2 ANQGSEA. V was trimmed by 6 bases and J by 4 bases, leaving 16 bases between them. This CDR3 region has 14 residues. CDR3 residues: CSVVDRRAGNTIYF. In nucleotides, the CDR3 is TGCAGCGTCGTTGACAGACGAGCGGGAAACACCATATATTTT.

This clone was seen a few times. The J gene is TRBJ1-3, the V gene TRBV5-1; D is undetermined. V was trimmed by 4 bases and J by 2 bases, leaving 10 bases between them. The CDR3 sequence is 14 residues long. Germline V lookup: CDR1 SGHRS, CDR2 YFSETQ. CDR3 residues: CASSAGAAGNTIYF. DNA of the CDR3: TGCGCCAGCAGCGCGGGAGCTGCTGGAAACACCATATATTTT.

This clone showed up just once. The genes are TRBV3-1 (or the pseudogene TRBV3-2) and TRBJ2-1, with 9 positions matching TRBD2. Germline loops: CDR1 LGHDT, CDR2 YNNKEL (reference sequence). With V trimmed by 4 bases and J by 1 base, 5 bases remained unmatched. The CDR3 length is 16 residues. CDR3 bases: TGTGCCAGCAGCCTCTTAGCGGGGGCGTCCTACAATGAGCAGTTCTTC. Translating it yields CASSLLAGASYNEQFF.

The gene calls are TRBV4-1 and TRBJ1-3; 7 bases align to TRBD1. In germline, CDR1 is MGHRA, CDR2 YSYEKL. The J segment lost 11 bases and the V segment lost 8 bases, leaving 15 bases of the junction unmatched. The CDR3 covers 14 residues. CDR3 coding DNA: TGCGCCAGCGCCCTCCTCGGGACAGCCAACCCCATATATTTT. Protein sequence: CASALLGTANPIYF.

This chain links TRBV5-4 with TRBJ2-2, with TRBD1 as a possible D gene (6 bases). Trimming shortened V by 2 bases and J by 6 bases, and 26 bases separated the two germline ends. CDR3 length: 19 amino acids. The germline gives CDR1 SGHNT, CDR2 YYREEE (reference sequence). CDR3 amino acids: CASSFGTARGGGFSGELFF. The CDR3 DNA reads as TGTGCCAGCAGCTTTGGGACGGCACGAGGGGGTGGTTTTTCCGGGGAGCTGTTTTTT.

The V call is TRBV11-2, the J call TRBJ2-7; D not certain. From germline, CDR1 is SGHAT and CDR2 FQNNGV. Trimming pared 2 bases from V and 2 bases from J, leaving 13 bases between. CDR3 length: 15 residues. This CDR3 is CASSLSWHNTYEQYF. DNA for the CDR3: TGTGCCAGCAGCTTAAGTTGGCATAATACCTACGAGCAGTACTTC.